This entry lists 30 T cell receptor beta chains sequenced from one sample in a study of T cell responses to AZD1222 COVID-19 vaccine. The repertoire was sequenced with immunoSEQ multiplex PCR; TCRdb's copy has only in-frame clones and lacks some. Of roughly 120,000 clones listed, approximately 90% were seen once; the top ten hold 4.4%. The material was peripheral blood, obtained on day 0 of AZD1222 vaccination. The origin of the receptors is an adult in good health.

This rearrangement joins TRBV9 to TRBJ1-3; D unclear. Germline assignment: CDR1 SGDLS and CDR2 YYNGEE. CDR3 length equals 14 residues. The ends were cut back, 2 bases at V and 2 bases at J, with 8 bases in the middle. The CDR3: CASSVATAGNTIYF. DNA for the CDR3: TGTGCCAGCAGCGTCGCGACGGCTGGAAACACCATATATTTT. The variable domain in full, with the rest retrieved from reference TRBV9 and TRBJ1-3, is DSGVTQTPKHLITATGQRVTLRCSPRSGDLSVYWYQQSLDQGLQFLIQYYNGEERAKGNILERFSAQQFPDLHSELNLSSLELGDSALYFCASSVATAGNTIYFGEGSWLTVV.

The rearrangement links TRBV12-5 to TRBJ2-5, with 9 nucleotides matching TRBD1. V trimming: 5 bases; J trimming: 5 bases; junction bases outside the gene matches: 9. The V gene's germline CDR1 is LGHNT and CDR2 FRNRAP. The CDR3 totals 15 residues. The CDR3 region is CASGVGQGGRETQYF. The CDR3 DNA reads as TGTGCTAGTGGTGTGGGACAGGGAGGGAGGGAGACCCAGTACTTC.

The rearrangement uses TRBV2 and TRBJ2-7; D call uncertain. The V gene's germline CDR1 is SNHLY and CDR2 FYNNEI. The CDR3 consists of 14 residues. V dropped 0 bases and J dropped 2 bases, with 8 bases sitting between them. DNA of the CDR3: TGTGCCAGCAGTGAAGCCCGGGTCCCCTACGAGCAGTACTTC. This gives the protein CASSEARVPYEQYF. Full variable domain (remainder filled in from reference TRBV2 and TRBJ2-7): EPEVTQTPSHQVTQMGQEVILRCVPISNHLYFYWYRQILGQKVEFLVSFYNNEISEKSEIFDDQFSVERPDGSNFTLKIRSTKLEDSAMYFCASSEARVPYEQYFGPGTRLTVT.

The chain uses TRBV24-1 and TRBJ2-1; possibly TRBD2 for D (5 bases). V lost 1 base and J lost 9, with 15 bases in between. The CDR3 runs to 15 residues. Germline assignment: CDR1 KGHDR and CDR2 SFDVKD. CDR3 protein: CATSDLSPVEGEQFF. Here the CDR3 DNA reads TGTGCCACCAGTGATTTATCGCCAGTCGAGGGTGAGCAGTTCTTC.

This rearrangement joins TRBV6-5 to TRBJ1-2; 7 bases match TRBD1. The germline gives CDR1 MNHEY, CDR2 SVGAGI. J gave up 8 bases and V 0 bases, and 12 bases lay outside the gene matches. The CDR3 sequence is 16 residues long. The DNA of the CDR3 is TGTGCCAGCAGTTACTCGATAGGAGGGGGCCGAGGGGGCTACACCTTC. This codes for CASSYSIGGGRGGYTF.

The rearrangement uses TRBV25-1 and TRBJ2-7; no firm D call. Germline V gene lookup returns CDR1 MGHDK and CDR2 SYGVNS. Trimming took off 3 bases at V and 2 bases at J, with 8 bases between the two ends. This CDR3 has 13 residues. The CDR3 nucleotides read TGTGCCAGCAGTGACCTCCAGACCTACGAGCAGTACTTC. Translated, it gives CASSDLQTYEQYF.

The chain carries TRBV12-3 or TRBV12-4 and TRBJ1-6; D gene ambiguous. This CDR3 has 12 amino acids. V was pared by 7 bases and J by 11 bases, with 12 bases between. CDR3 region: CASTLPGTPLHF. As DNA, the CDR3 is TGTGCCAGCACCCTCCCCGGAACACCCCTCCACTTT.

The CDR3 is CASSYRWTGSGQETQYF. The CDR3 region has the DNA TGTGCCAGCAGTTACCGATGGACCGGGAGCGGCCAAGAGACCCAGTACTTC. The chain is built from TRBV6-2 or TRBV6-3 and TRBJ2-5; D is perhaps TRBD2 (6 bases). Germline loops: CDR1 MNHEY, CDR2 SVGEGT. V was cut by 2 bases and J by 1 base, with 17 bases left in between. CDR3 length: 17 amino acids.

In its sample, this clone was seen once. The chain has TRBV27 and TRBJ2-2; D tentatively reads TRBD1 or TRBD2 (5 bases each). Deletions cut 5 bases from V and 3 bases from J, with 16 bases between. Germline V gene lookup returns CDR1 MNHEY and CDR2 SMNVEV (reference sequence). The CDR3 is 16 amino acids. This chain's CDR3 is CASSGAMGTYTGELFF. The CDR3 nucleotides read TGTGCCAGCAGTGGGGCAATGGGGACCTACACCGGGGAGCTGTTTTTT.

This rearrangement joins TRBV3-1 (or the pseudogene TRBV3-2) to TRBJ2-5, with TRBD2 identical over 8 bases. The CDR3 extends over 18 amino acids. Germline V gives CDR1 LGHDT, CDR2 YNNKEL (reference sequence). After removal of 0 bases from V and 2 bases from J, the junction contained 11 bases not matched to a gene. In nucleotides, the CDR3 is TGTGCCAGCAGCCAAGATCTCGGGGGGGCAACCCGTCAAGAGACCCAGTACTTC. Amino acid sequence: CASSQDLGGATRQETQYF.

J is TRBJ2-3 and V is TRBV28; 7 bases fit TRBD1. With V trimmed by 8 bases and J by 0 bases, 8 bases remained unmatched. The CDR3 is 15 amino acids. Germline assignment: CDR1 MDHEN and CDR2 SYDVKM. This CDR3 reads CASGDSTTSTDTQYF. The CDR3, as DNA: TGTGCCAGCGGGGACAGTACTACTAGCACAGATACGCAGTATTTT.

CDR3 loop: CASSPGGVNYGYTF. CDR3 nucleotide sequence: TGTGCCAGCAGTCCCGGGGGGGTAAACTATGGCTACACCTTC. The rearrangement uses TRBV28 and TRBJ1-2, with TRBD1 as a possible D gene (5 bases). The V end lost 5 bases, the J end lost 2 bases, and 12 bases lay between the germline ends. This CDR3 contains 14 residues. The germline V gene encodes CDR1 MDHEN and CDR2 SYDVKM.

The V gene is TRBV4-3, the J gene TRBJ1-3, with TRBD1 identical over 7 bases. This CDR3 comprises 17 residues. The J segment lost 0 bases and the V segment lost 0 bases, leaving 5 bases of the junction unmatched. The V gene's germline CDR1 is LGHNA and CDR2 YSLEER. CDR3: CASSQESGQFSGNTIYF. The CDR3 DNA is TGCGCCAGCAGCCAAGAATCGGGACAGTTCTCTGGAAACACCATATATTTT.

The J gene is TRBJ2-7, the V gene TRBV6-5; possibly TRBD1 or TRBD2 for D (5 bases each). The germline V and J ends were trimmed by 6 bases and 3 bases, with 12 bases remaining between them. CDR3 length: 13 residues. Germline CDR1 MNHEY, CDR2 SVGAGI. The CDR3 here is CASRGPVRYEQYF. CDR3 bases: TGTGCCAGCAGGGGACCGGTTCGCTACGAGCAGTACTTC.

This chain uses TRBV9 with TRBJ2-6; D might be TRBD1 (6 bases). The CDR3 is 17 amino acids. The germline V gene has CDR1 SGDLS and CDR2 YYNGEE. Deletions cut 4 bases from V and 0 bases from J, with 14 bases between. The CDR3 loop is CASSSQTGPSGANVLTF. CDR3 in DNA: TGTGCCAGCAGCAGTCAGACAGGACCCTCTGGGGCCAACGTCCTGACTTTC.

The CDR3 sequence is CAISESNRREQFF. CDR3 in DNA: TGTGCCATCAGTGAGTCGAACAGGAGAGAGCAGTTCTTC. The chain employs TRBV10-3 and TRBJ2-1; the D gene is possibly TRBD1 (5 bases). V was shortened by 0 bases and J by 10 bases, with 10 bases between the two germline ends. Germline V gives CDR1 ENHRY, CDR2 SYGVKD. The CDR3 has 13 residues.

V usage is TRBV5-6 and J usage is TRBJ2-1; no definite D call. Germline CDR1 reads SGHDT; CDR2 reads YYEEEE. CDR3 length: 15 residues. Trimming pared 4 bases from V and 0 bases from J, leaving 11 bases between. The CDR3 DNA sequence: TGTGCCAGCAGCGGAGCACTAAGCTCCTACAATGAGCAGTTCTTC. Amino acids: CASSGALSSYNEQFF.

This chain joins TRBV5-6 and TRBJ1-3; D might be TRBD1 (6 bases). V was pared by 1 base and J by 2 bases, with 13 bases between. The CDR3 totals 16 residues. The germline V gene encodes CDR1 SGHDT and CDR2 YYEEEE. CDR3 in amino acids: CASSLMGATTGNTIYF. In DNA form, the CDR3 reads TGTGCCAGCAGCTTGATGGGGGCAACTACTGGAAACACCATATATTTT.

V gene TRBV9 combines with J gene TRBJ1-1; 12 nucleotides line up with TRBD1. This CDR3 region has 18 residues. With V trimmed by 5 bases and J by 3 bases, 14 bases remained unmatched. Looked up from germline, CDR1 is SGDLS and CDR2 is YYNGEE. The CDR3 nucleotides are TGTGCCAGCAGTATTACCGGGACAGGGGGCGCCGGGGACACTGAAGCTTTCTTT. This encodes CASSITGTGGAGDTEAFF.

J is TRBJ2-7 and V is TRBV15; D might be TRBD1 or TRBD2, each matching 5 bases. CDR3 length: 15 amino acids. Germline assignment: CDR1 LNHNV and CDR2 YYDKDF (reference sequence). The V end was cut by 0 bases, the J end by 2 bases, with 11 bases between. The CDR3 reads CATSRDGTLTYEQYF. Written as DNA, the CDR3 is TGTGCCACCAGCAGAGACGGGACGCTCACCTACGAGCAGTACTTC. Combining the CDR3 with reference TRBV15 and TRBJ2-7 gives the whole variable domain DAMVIQNPRYQVTQFGKPVTLSCSQTLNHNVMYWYQQKSSQAPKLLFHYYDKDFNNEADTPDNFQSRRPNTSFCFLDIRSPGLGDTAMYLCATSRDGTLTYEQYFGPGTRLTVT.

The J gene is TRBJ1-4, the V gene TRBV10-1, with 9 nucleotides matching TRBD1. The CDR3 is 17 amino acids. J lost 0 bases, V lost 11 bases, and 13 bases had no gene match. Germline V CDR1 and CDR2: WNHNN, SYGVQD (reference sequence). The CDR3 DNA reads TGCGCCCTGCCCGGACAGGGGTTTTGCGCAACTAATGAAAAACTGTTTTTT. This encodes CALPGQGFCATNEKLFF.

V and J are TRBV29-1 and TRBJ1-5, with 10 bases matching TRBD1. Trimming at V came to 5 bases and at J to 1 base, leaving 2 bases not matched to a gene. CDR3 length: 14 amino acids. In germline, CDR1 is SQVTM, CDR2 ANQGSEA. DNA of the CDR3: TGCAGCGTTCAGGACAGGGGGAGCAATCAGCCCCAGCATTTT. As protein: CSVQDRGSNQPQHF. The variable domain in full, completed from reference TRBV29-1 and TRBJ1-5, reads SAVISQKPSRDICQRGTSLTIQCQVDSQVTMMFWYRQQPGQSLTLIATANQGSEATYESGFVIDKFPISRPNLTFSTLTVSNMSPEDSSIYLCSVQDRGSNQPQHFGDGTRLSIL.

J is TRBJ2-3 and V is TRBV11-2; D is uncertain. The V end lost 2 bases, the J end lost 2 bases, and 8 bases lay between the germline ends. Per germline, CDR1 SGHAT and CDR2 FQNNGV. The CDR3 has 14 residues. The CDR3, as DNA: TGTGCCAGCAGCTTACGGGCCAACACAGATACGCAGTATTTT. The encoded protein is CASSLRANTDTQYF. Full variable domain (remainder filled in from reference TRBV11-2 and TRBJ2-3): EAGVAQSPRYKIIEKRQSVAFWCNPISGHATLYWYQQILGQGPKLLIQFQNNGVVDDSQLPKDRFSAERLKGVDSTLKIQPAKLEDSAVYLCASSLRANTDTQYFGPGTRLTVL.

The V and J genes are TRBV5-1 and TRBJ1-2; no clear D. Trimming shortened V by 1 base and J by 4 bases, and 11 bases separated the two germline ends. CDR3 length: 14 residues. Germline-derived CDR1 and CDR2 are SGHRS and YFSETQ. This CDR3 is CASSLRAWGYGYTF. The CDR3 DNA reads as TGCGCCAGCAGCTTGAGGGCGTGGGGCTATGGCTACACCTTC.

The chain couples TRBV5-6 to TRBJ2-3; no clear D. Trimming removed 5 bases from V and 4 bases from J, with 8 bases in between. Per the germline V gene, CDR1 is SGHDT and CDR2 is YYEEEE. The CDR3 consists of 12 residues. Here the CDR3 reads CASRKVADTQYF. DNA of the CDR3: TGTGCCAGCAGGAAAGTCGCAGATACGCAGTATTTT.

V is TRBV27 and J is TRBJ1-4; 11 positions match TRBD1. Trimming cost V 5 bases and J 7 bases; bases outside gene matches: 6. This CDR3 has 15 amino acids. CDR1 is MNHEY and CDR2 is SMNVEV in the germline V gene (reference sequence). The CDR3 sequence: CASSTRTGGVEKLFF. The CDR3 DNA follows: TGTGCCAGCAGTACGCGGACAGGGGGCGTTGAAAAACTGTTTTTT.

This chain joins TRBV19 and TRBJ1-2; D is uncertain. Germline-derived CDR1 and CDR2 are LNHDA and SQIVND (reference sequence). This CDR3 is built from 14 residues. Between the trimmed V and J ends, which lost 5 bases and 3 bases, there was a span of 13 bases. The CDR3 loop is CASSLVTVDYGYTF. CDR3 bases: TGTGCCAGTAGTCTGGTCACAGTTGACTATGGCTACACCTTC.

The chain's CDR3 is CATSDQDRGIGPQHF. In DNA form, the CDR3 reads TGTGCCACCAGTGACCAAGACAGGGGCATTGGGCCCCAGCATTTT. This chain uses TRBV24-1 with TRBJ1-5; the match to TRBD1 covers 8 bases. This CDR3 is 15 amino acids long. Looked up from germline, CDR1 is KGHDR and CDR2 is SFDVKD. Germline trimming cut 4 bases from V and 9 bases from J; bases unmatched to any gene: 10.

J is TRBJ1-1 and V is TRBV28, with 7 bases matching TRBD1. CDR1 is MDHEN, CDR2 SYDVKM, per germline. V lost 6 bases and J lost 0; bases outside the gene matches: 13. The CDR3 consists of 17 residues. The CDR3 nucleotides read TGTGCCAGCAGACCCATCGGGACAGAGAGTATGAACACTGAAGCTTTCTTT. As protein: CASRPIGTESMNTEAFF.

In this sample, this clone turned up once. V is TRBV7-6 and J is TRBJ1-5, with D hard to call. The V gene's germline CDR1 is SGHVS and CDR2 FNYEAQ. The CDR3 contains 15 residues. Trimming cost V 5 bases and J 6 bases, with 17 bases left between them. In DNA form, the CDR3 reads TGTGCCAGCAGCCTTTTAGCGGGCGGCGGTCAGCCCCAGCATTTT. It codes for CASSLLAGGGQPQHF.